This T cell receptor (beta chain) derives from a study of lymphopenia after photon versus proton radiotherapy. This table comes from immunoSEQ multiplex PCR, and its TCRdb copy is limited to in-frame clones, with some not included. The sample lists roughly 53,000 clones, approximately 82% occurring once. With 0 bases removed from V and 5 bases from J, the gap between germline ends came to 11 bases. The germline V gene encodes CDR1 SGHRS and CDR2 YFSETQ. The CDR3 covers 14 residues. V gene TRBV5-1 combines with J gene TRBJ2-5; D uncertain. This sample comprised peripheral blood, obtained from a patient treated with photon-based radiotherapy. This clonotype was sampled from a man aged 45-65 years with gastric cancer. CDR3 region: CASSLGFGLETQYF. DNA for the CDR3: TGCGCCAGCAGCTTGGGCTTTGGGCTGGAGACCCAGTACTTC.